This T cell receptor beta chain derives from a study of T cell responses to AZD1222 COVID-19 vaccine. Study overall: Timing groups of about 4 and about 12 weeks for second doses were pooled.

This CDR3 has 15 residues. Losses at the gene ends were 8 bases for V and 7 bases for J; bases not matched to a gene: 12. The germline V gene has CDR1 SNHLY and CDR2 FYNNEI. Whole-study results and caveats: Only five or six people who got AZD1222 tested seropositive at baseline.

Worth noting for this clone: What it recognizes is unknown.

The protocol was immunoSEQ multiplex PCR, while the TCRdb copy is restricted to in-frame clones and leaves out a portion. The sample carries fewer than 110,000 clones, roughly 87% recorded once. This chain connects TRBV2 to TRBJ2-7; the match to TRBD2 covers 12 bases. This TCR was recovered from an adult in good health. The sequencing here drew on peripheral blood, taken on day 0 of AZD1222 vaccination. In DNA form, the CDR3 reads TGTGCCAGCCCTTCTAGCGGGAGGGCGGTAAGTGAGCAGTACTTC. Translating it yields CASPSSGRAVSEQYF.